Listed below are T cell receptor beta chains from one sample, sequenced in a study of T-cell reconstitution after alpha-beta-depleted transplantation in children. Each CDR3 protein is one row after TCRdb ran MiXCR on the PCR reads. The sample has 500,000 to 750,000 distinct CDR3 sequences, 10% to 15% seen once. This specimen was PBMCs, mostly from graft donor cells, taken 360 days after TCRalphabeta/CD19-depleted stem cell transplant. Receptor source: a male patient aged 10-17 years who had a stem cell transplant for acute myeloid leukemia, so the T cells may come from the graft donor. CDR3s include the opening cysteine and the closing phenylalanine or tryptophan. A D gene is named only where the DNA matches it firmly. Size values are once, few and many counts, or a class for expanded clones, and some rows have none.

V gene,D gene,clone size,CDR3 length,J gene,CDR3 DNA,CDR3 protein
TRBV19,TRBD2,many,13,TRBJ2-1,TGTGCCAGTAGTATATCCAGCGGGAGATCCGCGTTCTTC,CASSISSGRSAFF
TRBV7-2,TRBD2,NA,15,TRBJ2-7,TGTGCCAGCAGCTTATCTAGCCTAGCGGTCTACGAGCAGTACTTC,CASSLSSLAVYEQYF
TRBV27,NA,few,14,TRBJ2-7,TGTGCCAGCACCTGGGGGCTAGGGGACTACGAGCAGTACTTC,CASTWGLGDYEQYF
TRBV29-1,NA,once,11,TRBJ1-5,TGCAGCGTTGAAGGGGGTGGACATCAGCATTTT,CSVEGGGHQHF
TRBV7-7,NA,few,14,TRBJ2-1,TGTGCTAGCAGTGAACTACCATTCAACAATGAGCAGTTCTTC,CASSELPFNNEQFF
TRBV29-1,TRBD2,many,13,TRBJ2-1,TGCAGCGGTCAGCGGGAGAAGTACAATGAGCAGTTCTTC,CSGQREKYNEQFF
TRBV29-1,TRBD1,few,14,TRBJ2-1,TGCAGCGTTGAAGGACAGGGGCTCTCCAATGAGCAGTTCTTC,CSVEGQGLSNEQFF
TRBV6-5,NA,many,15,TRBJ2-1,TGTGCCAGCAGTTACTCGACTAGTTGGTACAATGAGCAGTTCTTC,CASSYSTSWYNEQFF
TRBV24-1,NA,NA,17,TRBJ1-3,TGTGCCACCCTCTGGAGTGACAGGCCGTGCTCTGGAAACACCATATATTTT,CATLWSDRPCSGNTIYF
TRBV28,NA,NA,14,TRBJ2-7,TGTGCCAGCAGTCCACCTCCCCTAGCTTACGAGCAGTACTTC,CASSPPPLAYEQYF
TRBV11-2,TRBD2,few,16,TRBJ2-3,TGTGCCAGCAGCCCACCGGGACTAGCGTACTTCAATACGCAGTATTTT,CASSPPGLAYFNTQYF
TRBV7-8,TRBD2,few,16,TRBJ2-1,TGTGCCAGCAGCTTAGAACTAGCGGGATATGGCAATGAGCAGTTCTTC,CASSLELAGYGNEQFF
TRBV5-5,TRBD2,many,14,TRBJ2-3,TGTGCCAGCAGCCGTCGGGCGGGAGAAGATACGCAGTATTTT,CASSRRAGEDTQYF
TRBV12-3/TRBV12-4,TRBD1,few,16,TRBJ1-1,TGTGCCAGCAGTTTAGCGGGGACAGGGGGCCACACTGAAGCTTTCTTT,CASSLAGTGGHTEAFF
TRBV20-1,NA,few,15,TRBJ1-5,TGCAGTGCCGACCCCTTGCTCTATAGCAATCAGCCCCAGCATTTT,CSADPLLYSNQPQHF
TRBV19,TRBD2,NA,16,TRBJ2-7,TGTGCCAGTAGTATAGATTGGCTAGCGGGAGAATGGGAGCAGTACTTC,CASSIDWLAGEWEQYF
TRBV7-3,NA,few,14,TRBJ2-3,TGTGCCAGCAGCTTAAAAGGGCCCTTGGATACGCAGTATTTT,CASSLKGPLDTQYF
TRBV29-1,NA,NA,13,TRBJ1-4,TGCAGCGTTATCACTGCAACTAATGAAAAACTGTTTTTT,CSVITATNEKLFF
TRBV21-1,NA,few,15,TRBJ2-7,TGTGCCAGCAGCTCCGGGGGAGGGCCCGTCTACGAGCAGTACTTC,CASSSGGGPVYEQYF
TRBV25-1,TRBD1,few,16,TRBJ2-7,TGTGCCAGCAGTGAATATAGAGGACAGGCGATTACGAGGCAGTACTTC,CASSEYRGQAITRQYF
TRBV28,NA,many,15,TRBJ2-3,TGTGCCAGCAGTATTCGGTTAGCAGGGGCAGATACGCAGTATTTT,CASSIRLAGADTQYF
TRBV28,TRBD1,few,15,TRBJ2-2,TGTGCCAGCAGTTCCGACAGGGGTTCGGCCGGGGAGCTGTTTTTT,CASSSDRGSAGELFF
TRBV12-3/TRBV12-4,NA,few,16,TRBJ2-3,TGTGCCAGCAGTGTCATGACGGCTACTAGCACAGATACGCAGTATTTT,CASSVMTATSTDTQYF
TRBV4-2,TRBD2,NA,14,TRBJ2-2,TGTGCCAGCAGCCAGGGACTAGCGGCCGGGGAGCTGTTTTTT,CASSQGLAAGELFF
TRBV7-3,TRBD2,NA,18,TRBJ2-3,TGTGCCAGCAGCGCGGGCCTAGCGGGACGCACTAGCACAGATACGCAGTATTTT,CASSAGLAGRTSTDTQYF
TRBV28,NA,NA,14,TRBJ2-5,TGTGCCAGCAGTCAAAACACCCTCGGCGAGACCCAGTACTTC,CASSQNTLGETQYF
TRBV10-3,NA,NA,13,TRBJ2-5,TGTGCCATCAGTGTCGGGGAAGAGAGGTCCCAGTACTTC,CAISVGEERSQYF
TRBV12-3/TRBV12-4,TRBD2,many,16,TRBJ2-1,TGTGCCAGCAGTTCCCCGAGCGGGAGGAGCTACAATGAGCAGTTCTTC,CASSSPSGRSYNEQFF
TRBV10-3,TRBD1,many,14,TRBJ2-7,TGTGCCATTCGACGGGACAGGGCATCCTACGAGCAGTACTTC,CAIRRDRASYEQYF
TRBV12-3/TRBV12-4,NA,NA,15,TRBJ2-2,TGTGCCAGCAGTTTTTTCGGCTCTGGAACCGGGGAGCTGTTTTTT,CASSFFGSGTGELFF
TRBV6-5,TRBD2,few,17,TRBJ2-3,TGTGCCAGCAGTTACTCCCGGTGGGGCGGGAGGACAGATACGCAGTATTTT,CASSYSRWGGRTDTQYF
TRBV5-1,NA,NA,13,TRBJ2-7,TGCGCCAGCAATGACGGGGCCTCCTACGAGCAGTACTTC,CASNDGASYEQYF
TRBV10-3,TRBD2,many,16,TRBJ2-1,TGTGCCATCAGTGAAACTGGGCTAGCGGGAGTCGATGAGCAGTTCTTC,CAISETGLAGVDEQFF
TRBV4-3,NA,many,14,TRBJ2-3,TGCGCCAGCAGCCAAGATACGGGCCCGGATACGCAGTATTTT,CASSQDTGPDTQYF
TRBV14,NA,many,13,TRBJ2-1,TGTGCCAGCAGCCAAGGACAGTACAATGAGCAGTTCTTC,CASSQGQYNEQFF
TRBV5-6,TRBD1,many,15,TRBJ2-7,TGTGCCAGCAGTTACGGACAGGGTAACTCCTACGAGCAGTACTTC,CASSYGQGNSYEQYF
TRBV6-5,TRBD1,NA,16,TRBJ2-7,TGTGCCAGCAGTTACTCGACCGGGACAGGGGGAGTGGGGCAGTACTTC,CASSYSTGTGGVGQYF
TRBV7-3,TRBD2,once,17,TRBJ2-6,TGTGCCAGCAGCTCGGGACTAGCGGGAGTAGGGGCCAACGTCCTGACTTTC,CASSSGLAGVGANVLTF
TRBV6-1,TRBD2,many,16,TRBJ2-5,TGTGCCAGCAGCCTTTATCGGGACGGCGGGGGGGAGACCCAGTACTTC,CASSLYRDGGGETQYF
TRBV29-1,TRBD2,NA,18,TRBJ2-2,TGCAGCGTCCTAACCCGTTACGGGAGGATTTCGAACACCGGGGAGCTGTTTTTT,CSVLTRYGRISNTGELFF
TRBV28,TRBD2,NA,14,TRBJ2-7,TGTGCCAGCAGGAATCTAGCGGGATCCTACGAGCAGTACTTC,CASRNLAGSYEQYF
TRBV6-2/TRBV6-3,NA,NA,14,TRBJ2-7,TGTGCCAGCAGTTACTCAGGTATCATAGACGAGCAGTACTTC,CASSYSGIIDEQYF
TRBV7-9,NA,many,11,TRBJ2-5,TGTGCCAGCAGTTCCCTGGAGACCCAGTACTTC,CASSSLETQYF
TRBV18,NA,NA,16,TRBJ2-2,TGTGCCAGCTCACCTAGTTATAGCAGTAACACCGGGGAGCTGTTTTTT,CASSPSYSSNTGELFF
TRBV29-1,TRBD1,few,14,TRBJ2-7,TGCAGCGCTCTCCCGGGACAGGGGGTCTACGAGCAGTACTTC,CSALPGQGVYEQYF
TRBV29-1,TRBD2,many,15,TRBJ2-3,TGCAGCGTCTGGCAGCGGGAGGAAGGGACAGATACGCAGTATTTT,CSVWQREEGTDTQYF
TRBV3-1,NA,NA,13,TRBJ2-1,TGTGCCAGCAGATCTAGGGAGTACAATGAGCAGTTCTTC,CASRSREYNEQFF
TRBV28,TRBD2,many,16,TRBJ2-7,TGTGCCAGCAGTTTACCGACTAGCGGGAGATACTACGAGCAGTACTTC,CASSLPTSGRYYEQYF
TRBV28,NA,NA,12,TRBJ1-5,TGTGCCAGCAGTGTCAGGGATCAGCCCCAGCATTTT,CASSVRDQPQHF
TRBV24-1,TRBD2,NA,16,TRBJ2-5,TGTGCCACCAGTGATCAAGGACTAGCGGAGATAGAGACCCAGTACTTC,CATSDQGLAEIETQYF
TRBV7-2,NA,NA,15,TRBJ2-6,TGTGCCAGCAGCTTAGACATCTCTGGGGCCAACGTCCTGACTTTC,CASSLDISGANVLTF
TRBV4-3,TRBD2,NA,17,TRBJ2-1,TGCGCCAGCAGCCCGGGACTAGCGGGAGGTTTGGAAGGAGAGCAGTTCTTC,CASSPGLAGGLEGEQFF
TRBV18,NA,NA,15,TRBJ2-3,TGTGCCAGCTCACCCCTCGCGAAGGGCACAGATACGCAGTATTTT,CASSPLAKGTDTQYF
TRBV7-2,NA,NA,14,TRBJ2-6,TGTGCCAGCAGCTCAAGAGGTGGGGCCAACGTCCTGACTTTC,CASSSRGGANVLTF
TRBV7-8,TRBD2,many,17,TRBJ2-1,TGTGCCAGCAGCTTTAACGCGGGAGGCGGTCCGGGGAATGAGCAGTTCTTC,CASSFNAGGGPGNEQFF